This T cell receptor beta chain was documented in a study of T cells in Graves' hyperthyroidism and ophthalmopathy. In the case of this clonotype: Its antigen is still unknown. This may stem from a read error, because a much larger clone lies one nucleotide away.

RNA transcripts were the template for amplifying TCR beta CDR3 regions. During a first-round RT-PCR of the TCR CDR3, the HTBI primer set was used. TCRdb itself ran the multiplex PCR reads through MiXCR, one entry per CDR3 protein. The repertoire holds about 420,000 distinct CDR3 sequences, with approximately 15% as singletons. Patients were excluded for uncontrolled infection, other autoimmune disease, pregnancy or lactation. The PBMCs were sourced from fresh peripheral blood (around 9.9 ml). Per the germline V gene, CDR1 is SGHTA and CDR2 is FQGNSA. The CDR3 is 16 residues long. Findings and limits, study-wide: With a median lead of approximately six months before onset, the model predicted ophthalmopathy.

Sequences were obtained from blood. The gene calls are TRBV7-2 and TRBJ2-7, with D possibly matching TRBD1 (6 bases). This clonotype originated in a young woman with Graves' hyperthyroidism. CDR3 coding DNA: TGTGCCAGCACCTTAGCGTTGGCAGGGGTCTCCTACGAGCAGTACTTC. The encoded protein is CASTLALAGVSYEQYF.